The 27 T cell receptor beta chains presented below share a single source sample, sequenced in a study of T-cell memory formation after mild COVID-19. MiXCR, applied by TCRdb to the 5' RACE reads, yields one record per CDR3 protein. The sample contains under 250,000 distinct CDR3 sequences, 15% of which appear only once. The source material was PBMCs or a T cell subset sorted from them (not recorded which). Receptors originate from an adult woman who had mild COVID-19 (a few samples of this study predate the infection). Cell type and time point are not known.

This clonotype was recorded many times. This sequence joins TRBV7-8 and TRBJ2-3; 8 nucleotides line up with TRBD2. The CDR3 totals 17 residues. In germline, CDR1 is SGHVS, CDR2 FQNEAQ. The J segment lost 2 bases and the V segment lost 5 bases, leaving 12 bases of the junction unmatched. As DNA, the CDR3 is TGTGCCAGCAGCCCCCTACTAGCGGCTGGACTCACAGATACGCAGTATTTT. This gives the protein CASSPLLAAGLTDTQYF.

This clonotype has more than one count but fewer than ten. The CDR3 nucleotides are TGTGCCAGCAGAGGGACAGCCAATCAGCCCCAGCATTTT. Its translation: CASRGTANQPQHF. The chain joins TRBV6-2 or TRBV6-3 to TRBJ1-5, with TRBD1 matching over 7 bases. Trimming took 6 bases from V and 3 from J; bases not matched to a gene: 2. The CDR3 is made up of 13 amino acids. In germline, CDR1 is MNHEY, CDR2 SVGEGT.

The genes are TRBV2 and TRBJ2-4; weak D call: TRBD2 (5 bases). The V end was cut by 5 bases, the J end by 3 bases, with 17 bases between. The CDR3 runs 16 residues. Germline V gene data show CDR1 as SNHLY and CDR2 as FYNNEI. The CDR3 loop is CASSPDRGMGKNIQYF. DNA of the CDR3: TGTGCCAGCAGTCCCGACCGGGGAATGGGCAAAAACATTCAGTACTTC.

This CDR3 is CASSRTRGVDEQYF. The CDR3 DNA reads as TGTGCCAGCTCCCGGACTAGAGGCGTGGACGAGCAGTACTTC. This sequence joins TRBV18 and TRBJ2-7, with 7 bases that match TRBD2. The ends lost 6 bases at V and 5 bases at J; junction bases unmatched: 10. Looked up from germline, CDR1 is KGHSH and CDR2 is LQKENI. There are 14 residues in the CDR3. The full variable domain, with the rest looked up from reference TRBV18 and TRBJ2-7, is NAGVMQNPRHLVRRRGQEARLRCSPMKGHSHVYWYRQLPEEGLKFMVYLQKENIIDESGMPKERFSAEFPKEGPSILRIQQVVRGDSAAYFCASSRTRGVDEQYFGPGTRLTVT.

V is TRBV10-3 and J is TRBJ2-4, with 7 bases matching TRBD1. With V trimmed by 2 bases and J by 10 bases, 17 bases remained unmatched. This CDR3 region has 17 residues. Germline V CDR1 and CDR2: ENHRY, SYGVKD. CDR3 in DNA: TGTGCCATCAGTGAGAGGGGGAATACAGGGGACAAGGGGATTCAGTACTTC. Amino acid sequence: CAISERGNTGDKGIQYF.

Here the CDR3 DNA reads TGTGCCAGCAGGCTTAGCGGGAGTGTCGACGAGCAGTACTTC. Its translation is CASRLSGSVDEQYF. The chain combines TRBV12-3 or TRBV12-4 with TRBJ2-7; 9 bases align to TRBD2. This CDR3 comprises 14 residues. The V segment lost 6 bases and the J segment 5 bases; nucleotides outside the gene matches: 8.

This sequence joins TRBV12-3 or TRBV12-4 and TRBJ1-6; possible D gene TRBD1, 5 bases. The CDR3 runs to 18 residues. V was trimmed by 8 bases and J by 3 bases, leaving 23 bases between them. This CDR3 is CASGLGVHRLYYNSPLHF. In nucleotides, the CDR3 is TGTGCCAGCGGCCTAGGAGTTCACAGGCTGTACTATAATTCACCCCTCCACTTT.

The chain is built from TRBV29-1 and TRBJ1-1; TRBD1 might be the D (5 bases). From germline, CDR1 is SQVTM and CDR2 ANQGSEA. The V end lost 2 bases, the J end lost 6 bases, and 16 bases lay between the germline ends. The CDR3 runs to 14 residues. The CDR3 DNA is TGCAGCGTTGAAACTTCGGGGGGTATCGCTGAAGCTTTCTTT. Its translation is CSVETSGGIAEAFF.

This clonotype came up a few times. This chain links TRBV9 with TRBJ2-1, with 9 bases aligning to TRBD2. The CDR3 contains 15 residues. Trimming cost V 3 bases and J 5 bases; bases outside gene matches: 6. In germline, CDR1 is SGDLS, CDR2 YYNGEE. As DNA, the CDR3 is TGTGCCAGCAGCGATAGCGGGAGTGCTCACAATGAGCAGTTCTTC. Its protein is CASSDSGSAHNEQFF.

This clonotype was found a few times. The chain combines TRBV12-1 with TRBJ2-4; no check of the table's D call, TRBD2, against the DNA was made. TRBV12-1 is shown as a pseudogene. This CDR3 is 16 amino acids long. CDR3 residues: CASSPTGGADKNIQYF. The CDR3 region has the DNA TGTGCCAGCAGTCCAACCGGGGGGGCCGACAAAAACATTCAGTACTTC.

This clonotype was seen only a few times. This chain connects TRBV7-9 to TRBJ2-2, with D possibly matching TRBD1 (5 bases). In germline, CDR1 is SEHNR, CDR2 FQNEAQ (reference sequence). The CDR3 is 14 residues long. The V end was cut by 2 bases, the J end by 6 bases, with 10 bases between. CDR3 in DNA: TGTGCCAGCAGCTTAATGGGGCGTTCCGGGGAGCTGTTTTTT. It is translated as CASSLMGRSGELFF.

At least ten counts were recorded for this clonotype. This chain connects TRBV5-1 to TRBJ2-7; D is undetermined. Trimming left V 1 base short and J 3 bases short, with 2 bases between. The CDR3 covers 11 residues. Germline V gives CDR1 SGHRS, CDR2 YFSETQ. As DNA, the CDR3 is TGCGCCAGCAGCTTGAACTACGAGCAGTACTTC. Its protein product is CASSLNYEQYF.

This clonotype appeared once. V is TRBV29-1 and J is TRBJ1-2, with D possibly being TRBD1 (5 bases). CDR3 length: 13 amino acids. Trimming left V 7 bases short and J 0 bases short, with 12 bases between. CDR1 is SQVTM and CDR2 is ANQGSEA in the germline V gene. The CDR3 sequence is CSARRDANYGYTF. CDR3 coding DNA: TGCAGCGCTCGAAGGGACGCTAACTATGGCTACACCTTC.

This clonotype was seen ten or more times. The CDR3 DNA reads as TGCGCCAGCAGCTTTGGAGGGAATGAGGAGACCCAGTACTTC. This sequence encodes CASSFGGNEETQYF. The chain carries TRBV5-1 and TRBJ2-5, with D tentatively TRBD2 (6 bases). Germline assignment: CDR1 SGHRS and CDR2 YFSETQ. The CDR3 is 14 amino acids. Trimming stripped 2 bases from V and 5 bases from J, with 13 bases between.

This clonotype was seen a few times. The chain links TRBV4-1 to TRBJ2-6; D ambiguous. CDR3 length equals 15 residues. The V end lost 3 bases, the J end lost 2 bases, and 8 bases lay between the germline ends. Germline V lookup: CDR1 MGHRA, CDR2 YSYEKL. CDR3 loop: CASSQGSPGANVLTF. For the CDR3, the DNA is TGCGCCAGCAGCCAGGGTTCCCCTGGGGCCAACGTCCTGACTTTC.

The chain uses TRBV7-2 and TRBJ1-6; D is perhaps TRBD1 (5 bases). Trimming took 0 bases from V and 0 from J, leaving 9 bases between them. The CDR3 sequence is 17 residues long. CDR1 and CDR2 from the germline V gene are SGHTA and FQGNSA. For the CDR3, the DNA is TGTGCCAGCAGCTTAGCCTCCGACAGCTCCTATAATTCACCCCTCCACTTT. This sequence encodes CASSLASDSSYNSPLHF.

This clonotype has more than one count but fewer than ten. The chain joins TRBV20-1 to TRBJ2-7; TRBD2 might be the D (5 bases). The CDR3 is 15 amino acids. Germline V gene data show CDR1 as DFQATT and CDR2 as SNEGSKA (reference sequence). Trimming took 5 bases from V and 2 from J, leaving 19 bases between them. The CDR3 region is CSAPSSQASPYEQYF. In DNA, the CDR3 is TGCAGTGCTCCTAGCAGCCAAGCGTCCCCCTACGAGCAGTACTTC.

The chain links TRBV5-1 to TRBJ2-7; 12 bases are a match to TRBD2. Trimming took 0 bases from V and 0 from J; bases not matched to a gene: 4. The V gene's germline CDR1 is SGHRS and CDR2 YFSETQ. This CDR3 region has 17 residues. CDR3: CASSLAKTSGSSYEQYF. CDR3 nucleotides: TGCGCCAGCAGCTTGGCCAAGACTAGCGGGAGCTCCTACGAGCAGTACTTC.

The table lists this clonotype with a few counts. This chain joins TRBV7-2 and TRBJ1-3, with TRBD1 as a possible D gene (6 bases). The length of the CDR3 is 16 residues. The germline V and J ends were trimmed by 1 base and 2 bases, with 12 bases remaining between them. CDR1 is SGHTA, CDR2 FQGNSA, per germline. DNA for the CDR3: TGTGCCAGCAGCTTAGTAGGGGGGCAGGCTGGAAACACCATATATTTT. It translates to CASSLVGGQAGNTIYF.

This clonotype was counted only a few times. The chain uses TRBV9 and TRBJ1-6; tentative D call: TRBD1 (5 bases). There are 14 residues in the CDR3. V gave up 7 bases and J gave up 8 bases, with 16 bases separating them. Germline assignment: CDR1 SGDLS and CDR2 YYNGEE. The CDR3 spells CASSRRGGDSPLHF. CDR3 nucleotides: TGTGCCAGCTCCCGTAGGGGAGGTGATTCACCCCTCCACTTT.

In this sample, this clonotype turned up many times. This chain uses TRBV3-1 with TRBJ1-1; no reliable D call. The CDR3 runs to 15 residues. With 1 base removed from V and 0 bases from J, the gap between germline ends came to 9 bases. Germline V gene lookup returns CDR1 LGHDT and CDR2 YNNKEL (reference sequence). The CDR3 bases are TGTGCCAGCAGCCAAGGAACCCTTATGAACACTGAAGCTTTCTTT. Its protein product is CASSQGTLMNTEAFF.

The V and J genes are TRBV20-1 and TRBJ1-1, with TRBD1 as a possible D gene (6 bases). The V gene lost 1 base and the J gene lost 2 bases, with 11 bases spanning the gap. Germline V CDR1 and CDR2: DFQATT, SNEGSKA (reference sequence). The CDR3 totals 14 residues. CDR3 coding DNA: TGCAGTGCTAGAGTGGGGGGCCCCAACACTGAAGCTTTCTTT. Translating gives CSARVGGPNTEAFF.

This clonotype was detected ten times or more. The chain combines TRBV20-1 with TRBJ1-4; D gene unclear. The CDR3 spans 14 residues. The V end lost 6 bases, the J end lost 0 bases, and 11 bases lay between the germline ends. From germline, CDR1 is DFQATT and CDR2 SNEGSKA (reference sequence). In DNA form, the CDR3 reads TGCAGTGCCCGGAAGGTCCCAACTAATGAAAAACTGTTTTTT. Its translation: CSARKVPTNEKLFF.

This clonotype was counted between two and nine times. The rearrangement uses TRBV5-1 and TRBJ2-1; D is unresolved. V lost 3 bases, J lost 2 bases, and 12 bases lay in between. Per the germline V gene, CDR1 is SGHRS and CDR2 is YFSETQ. There are 15 residues in the CDR3. The CDR3 loop reads CASSSRKGPYNEQFF. As DNA, the CDR3 is TGCGCCAGCAGCTCCCGCAAGGGCCCCTACAATGAGCAGTTCTTC.

This chain uses TRBV7-2 with TRBJ2-1; 14 nucleotides line up with TRBD2. Germline V gene sequence: CDR1 SGHTA, CDR2 FQGNSA. The V segment lost 4 bases and the J segment 2 bases; nucleotides outside the gene matches: 13. The CDR3 spans 20 residues. The CDR3 here is CASSSRRGTSGGLAYNEQFF. The CDR3 DNA is TGTGCCAGCAGCTCGAGGCGAGGGACTAGCGGGGGTCTTGCCTACAATGAGCAGTTCTTC.

This chain connects TRBV5-1 to TRBJ2-3; 11 bases are shared with TRBD2. The CDR3 runs to 17 residues. Germline values: CDR1 SGHRS, CDR2 YFSETQ. V gave up 4 bases and J gave up 3 bases; unmatched junction bases: 10. DNA for the CDR3: TGCGCCAGCAGCCTGACCCTGACTAGCGGGAATACAGATACGCAGTATTTT. This translates into CASSLTLTSGNTDTQYF.

Here the CDR3 DNA reads TGCGCCAGCAGCTTGGCGCTCGGACAGGCTCACGTCCTGACTTTC. This encodes CASSLALGQAHVLTF. This sequence joins TRBV5-1 and TRBJ2-6, with TRBD1 matching 7 bases. Germline trimming cut 0 bases from V and 11 bases from J; bases unmatched to any gene: 8. This CDR3 contains 15 residues. Germline assignment: CDR1 SGHRS and CDR2 YFSETQ.